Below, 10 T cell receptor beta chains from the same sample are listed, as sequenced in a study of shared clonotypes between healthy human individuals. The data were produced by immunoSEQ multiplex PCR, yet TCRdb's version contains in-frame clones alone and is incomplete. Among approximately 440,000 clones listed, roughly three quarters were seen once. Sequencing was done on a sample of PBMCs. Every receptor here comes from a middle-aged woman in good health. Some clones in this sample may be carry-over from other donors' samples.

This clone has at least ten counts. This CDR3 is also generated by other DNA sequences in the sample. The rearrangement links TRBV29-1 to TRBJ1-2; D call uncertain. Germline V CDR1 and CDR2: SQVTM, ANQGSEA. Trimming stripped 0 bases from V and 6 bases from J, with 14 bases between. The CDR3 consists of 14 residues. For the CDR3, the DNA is TGCAGCGTTGAAGATCGTGGGTCTGGGAATGGCTACACCTTC. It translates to CSVEDRGSGNGYTF.

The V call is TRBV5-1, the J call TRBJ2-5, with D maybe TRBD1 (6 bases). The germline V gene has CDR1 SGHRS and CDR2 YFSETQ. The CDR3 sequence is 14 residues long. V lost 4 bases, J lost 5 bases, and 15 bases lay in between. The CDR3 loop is CASSPGTQGETQYF. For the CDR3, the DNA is TGCGCCAGCAGCCCCGGGACCCAGGGGGAGACCCAGTACTTC.

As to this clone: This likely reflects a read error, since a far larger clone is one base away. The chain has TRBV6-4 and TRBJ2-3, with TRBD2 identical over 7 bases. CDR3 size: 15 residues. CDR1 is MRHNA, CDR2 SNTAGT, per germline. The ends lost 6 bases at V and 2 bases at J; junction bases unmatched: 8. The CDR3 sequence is CASSLRTRVTDTQYF. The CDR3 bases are TGTGCCAGCAGCCTACGGACTAGGGTCACAGATACGCAGTATTTT.

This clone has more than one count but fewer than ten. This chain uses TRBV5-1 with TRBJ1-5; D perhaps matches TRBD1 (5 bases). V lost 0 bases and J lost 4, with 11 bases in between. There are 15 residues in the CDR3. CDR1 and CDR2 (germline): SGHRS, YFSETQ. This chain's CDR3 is CASSLGDSTNQPQHF. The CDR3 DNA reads TGCGCCAGCAGCTTGGGAGACAGTACAAATCAGCCCCAGCATTTT. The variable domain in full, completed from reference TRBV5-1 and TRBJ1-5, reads KAGVTQTPRYLIKTRGQQVTLSCSPISGHRSVSWYQQTPGQGLQFLFEYFSETQRNKGNFPGRFSGRQFSNSRSEMNVSTLELGDSALYLCASSLGDSTNQPQHFGDGTRLSIL.

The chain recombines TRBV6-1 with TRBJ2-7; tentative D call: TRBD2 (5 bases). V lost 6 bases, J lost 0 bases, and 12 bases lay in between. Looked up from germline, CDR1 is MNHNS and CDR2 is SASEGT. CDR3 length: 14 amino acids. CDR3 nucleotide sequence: TGTGCCAGCAGACCCTCGGGGTCCTCCTACGAGCAGTACTTC. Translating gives CASRPSGSSYEQYF.

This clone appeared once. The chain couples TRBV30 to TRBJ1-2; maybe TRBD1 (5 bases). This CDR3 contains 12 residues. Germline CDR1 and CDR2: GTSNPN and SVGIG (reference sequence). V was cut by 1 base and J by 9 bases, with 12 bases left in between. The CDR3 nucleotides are TGTGCCTGGAGTGAAGGGGATGTGAGCTACACCTTC. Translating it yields CAWSEGDVSYTF. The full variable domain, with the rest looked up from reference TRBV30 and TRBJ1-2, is SQTIHQWPATLVQPVGSPLSLECTVEGTSNPNLYWYRQAAGRGLQLLFYSVGIGQISSEVPQNLSASRPQDRQFILSSKKLLLSDSGFYLCAWSEGDVSYTFGSGTRLTVV.

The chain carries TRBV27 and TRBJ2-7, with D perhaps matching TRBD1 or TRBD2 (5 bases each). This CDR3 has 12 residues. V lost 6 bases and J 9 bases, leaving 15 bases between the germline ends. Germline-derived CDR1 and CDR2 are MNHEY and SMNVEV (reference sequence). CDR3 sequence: CASSPLGPRQYF. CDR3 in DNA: TGTGCCAGCAGCCCCTTGGGACCTCGGCAGTACTTC.

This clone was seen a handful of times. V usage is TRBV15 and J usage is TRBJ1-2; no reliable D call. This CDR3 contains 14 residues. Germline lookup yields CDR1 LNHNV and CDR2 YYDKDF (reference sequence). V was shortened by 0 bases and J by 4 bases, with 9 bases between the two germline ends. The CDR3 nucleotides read TGTGCCACCAGCAGAGATCTTGGGATCTATGGCTACACCTTC. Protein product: CATSRDLGIYGYTF.

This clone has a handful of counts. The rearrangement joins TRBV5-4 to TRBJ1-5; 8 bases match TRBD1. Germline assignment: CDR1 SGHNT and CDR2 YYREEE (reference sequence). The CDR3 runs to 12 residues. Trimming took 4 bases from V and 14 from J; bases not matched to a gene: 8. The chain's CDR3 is CASSEGQGLEHF. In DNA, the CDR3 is TGTGCCAGCAGCGAAGGACAGGGCTTGGAGCATTTT.

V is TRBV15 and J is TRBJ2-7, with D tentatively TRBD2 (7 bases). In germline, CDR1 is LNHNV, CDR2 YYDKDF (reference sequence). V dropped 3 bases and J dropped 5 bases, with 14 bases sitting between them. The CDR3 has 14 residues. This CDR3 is CATSRGGPADEQYF. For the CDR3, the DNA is TGTGCCACCAGCAGGGGGGGGCCGGCGGACGAGCAGTACTTC.